The 16 T cell receptor beta chains in this list originate from one sample, sequenced in a study of Graves' ophthalmopathy and Graves' hyperthyroidism. RNA served as the template for amplifying TCR beta CDR3 regions. First-round RT-PCR relied on HTBI primers, and a second-round multiplex PCR came next. TCRdb re-called the multiplex PCR reads with MiXCR, one entry per CDR3 protein. The profile covers about half a million distinct CDR3 sequences, with approximately 15% appearing a single time and about 9.4% taken by the ten largest. The sequenced material came from blood. These receptors came from a woman between 25 and 40 years old with Graves' ophthalmopathy.

This chain connects TRBV11-2 to TRBJ2-7, with 13 bases fitting TRBD2. CDR1 SGHAT and CDR2 FQNNGV come from the germline V gene. Trimming at V came to 1 base and at J to 12 bases, leaving 15 bases not matched to a gene. CDR3 length: 17 amino acids. Here the CDR3 DNA reads TGTGCCAGCAGCTTAGGTGTCGGGACTAGCGGGATGATTGGGTCGTACTTC. Amino acid sequence: CASSLGVGTSGMIGSYF.

The CDR3 sequence: CASSYQGKETQYF. In DNA, the CDR3 is TGTGCCAGCAGCTATCAGGGAAAAGAGACCCAGTACTTC. The chain recombines TRBV7-8 with TRBJ2-5; D perhaps matches TRBD1 (5 bases). Germline V CDR1 and CDR2: SGHVS, FQNEAQ. The CDR3 loop spans 13 amino acids. V lost 4 bases and J 3 bases, leaving 9 bases between the germline ends. Using reference TRBV7-8 and TRBJ2-5 for the parts outside the CDR3, the full variable domain is GAGVSQSPRYKVAKRGQDVALRCDPISGHVSLFWYQQALGQGPEFLTYFQNEAQLDKSGLPSDRFFAERPEGSVSTLKIQRTQQEDSAVYLCASSYQGKETQYFGPGTRLLVL.

Ten or more counts support this clonotype. This chain links TRBV28 with TRBJ2-7, with 8 bases that match TRBD2. J gave up 2 bases and V 5 bases, and 17 bases lay outside the gene matches. Germline V lookup: CDR1 MDHEN, CDR2 SYDVKM. This CDR3 region has 18 residues. The CDR3 bases are TGTGCCAGCAGTCCGACTCGCGGGGGGTTTGACTTTACCTACGAGCAGTACTTC. Residues: CASSPTRGGFDFTYEQYF.

This clonotype has ten or more counts. The V call is TRBV29-1, the J call TRBJ1-2; D uncertain. CDR1 SQVTM and CDR2 ANQGSEA come from the germline V gene. The CDR3 has 11 residues. V was shortened by 3 bases and J by 8 bases, with 10 bases between the two germline ends. CDR3 residues: CSVEEGSGYTF. The CDR3 nucleotides are TGCAGCGTTGAGGAGGGTAGCGGCTACACCTTC. Using reference TRBV29-1 and TRBJ1-2 for the parts outside the CDR3, the full variable domain is SAVISQKPSRDICQRGTSLTIQCQVDSQVTMMFWYRQQPGQSLTLIATANQGSEATYESGFVIDKFPISRPNLTFSTLTVSNMSPEDSSIYLCSVEEGSGYTFGSGTRLTVV.

This clonotype has just a few counts. The rearrangement links TRBV11-2 to TRBJ2-7; TRBD2 agrees at 11 bases. The germline gives CDR1 SGHAT, CDR2 FQNNGV. CDR3 length: 14 amino acids. V shed 6 bases, J shed 5 bases, and the junction held 6 bases outside the gene matches. CDR3 in amino acids: CASRLAGAWNEQYF. DNA for the CDR3: TGTGCCAGCAGACTAGCGGGAGCTTGGAACGAGCAGTACTTC. The variable domain in full, completed from reference TRBV11-2 and TRBJ2-7, reads EAGVAQSPRYKIIEKRQSVAFWCNPISGHATLYWYQQILGQGPKLLIQFQNNGVVDDSQLPKDRFSAERLKGVDSTLKIQPAKLEDSAVYLCASRLAGAWNEQYFGPGTRLTVT.

This clonotype has ten or more counts. The rearrangement links TRBV12-3 or TRBV12-4 to TRBJ2-5; D ambiguous. Trimming removed 6 bases at V and 5 bases at J, with 16 bases between. CDR3 length: 14 amino acids. DNA of the CDR3: TGTGCCAGCAGCAACAGTCCTGCCTGGGAGACCCAGTACTTC. As protein: CASSNSPAWETQYF.

This clonotype was found a few times. This chain uses TRBV28 with TRBJ2-7, with D tentatively TRBD1 or TRBD2 (5 bases each). CDR3 size: 12 residues. Germline-derived CDR1 and CDR2 are MDHEN and SYDVKM. V lost 6 bases, J lost 4 bases, and 10 bases lay in between. This CDR3 is CASRDGAYEQYF. CDR3 nucleotide sequence: TGTGCCAGCAGAGACGGGGCGTACGAGCAGTACTTC.

V usage is TRBV6-1 and J usage is TRBJ2-7; D may be TRBD1 or TRBD2 (5 bases each). CDR1 and CDR2 (germline): MNHNS, SASEGT. V was shortened by 4 bases and J by 2 bases, with 12 bases between the two germline ends. This CDR3 is 14 amino acids long. This CDR3 reads CASSAPGATYEQYF. The CDR3 DNA follows: TGTGCCAGCAGTGCGCCCGGGGCTACCTACGAGCAGTACTTC.

This clonotype has at least ten counts. The chain recombines TRBV6-1 with TRBJ1-5; D is ambiguous. The V end was cut by 4 bases, the J end by 10 bases, with 14 bases between. The CDR3 totals 13 residues. The germline V gene encodes CDR1 MNHNS and CDR2 SASEGT. CDR3 loop: CASSVALKGPQHF. The CDR3 DNA is TGTGCCAGCAGTGTTGCGTTAAAGGGTCCCCAGCATTTT.

Note on this clonotype: A junction boundary mismatches the germline segment, possibly from a read error. The rearrangement uses TRBV28 and TRBJ1-1; D is uncertain. The CDR3 runs 13 residues. Germline V gene data show CDR1 as MDHEN and CDR2 as SYDVKM. Here the CDR3 DNA reads TGTGCCAGCAGTTTATCAAGGAACACTGAAGCTTGCTTC. It encodes CASSLSRNTEACF. The full variable domain, rest sourced from reference TRBV28 and TRBJ1-1, is DVKVTQSSRYLVKRTGEKVFLECVQDMDHENMFWYRQDPGLGLRLIYFSYDVKMKEKGDIPEGYSVSREKKERFSLILESASTNQTSMYLCASSLSRNTEACFGQGTRLTVV.

This clonotype was observed a handful of times. The chain has TRBV3-1 and TRBJ2-2; 8 nucleotides match TRBD2. From germline, CDR1 is LGHDT and CDR2 YNNKEL (reference sequence). The CDR3 has 15 amino acids. J gave up 3 bases and V 4 bases, and 4 bases lay outside the gene matches. CDR3 sequence (DNA): TGTGCCAGCAGCCCTTGGCGGGGGGACACCGGGGAGCTGTTTTTT. Translation: CASSPWRGDTGELFF. The full variable domain, rest sourced from reference TRBV3-1 and TRBJ2-2, is DTAVSQTPKYLVTQMGNDKSIKCEQNLGHDTMYWYKQDSKKFLKIMFSYNNKELIINETVPNRFSPKSPDKAHLNLHINSLELGDSAVYFCASSPWRGDTGELFFGEGSRLTVL.

This clonotype was seen a few times. V and J are TRBV3-1 and TRBJ1-1; maybe TRBD1 (5 bases). The V gene's germline CDR1 is LGHDT and CDR2 YNNKEL (reference sequence). V lost 1 base and J lost 5, with 20 bases in between. The CDR3 contains 17 residues. CDR3 sequence: CASSQARAGRAWTEAFF. In nucleotides, the CDR3 is TGTGCCAGCAGCCAAGCCCGGGCCGGCAGGGCGTGGACTGAAGCTTTCTTT.

This clonotype was detected ten times or more. The chain carries TRBV6-1 and TRBJ2-7; the D is unclear. Trimming pared 6 bases from V and 2 bases from J, leaving 8 bases between. The CDR3 is 12 amino acids. The germline V gene has CDR1 MNHNS and CDR2 SASEGT. The CDR3 region is CASRSKAYEQYF. The CDR3 DNA reads TGTGCCAGCAGATCTAAGGCCTACGAGCAGTACTTC.

This clonotype came up many times. The chain couples TRBV6-1 to TRBJ1-5; D unresolved. Trimming removed 6 bases from V and 6 bases from J, with 15 bases in between. The CDR3 totals 14 residues. Germline V CDR1 and CDR2: MNHNS, SASEGT. CDR3: CASRSFFGIQPQHF. DNA for the CDR3: TGTGCCAGCAGATCCTTTTTTGGGATTCAGCCCCAGCATTTT.

This clonotype was counted a few times. V and J are TRBV3-1 and TRBJ1-2; D is ambiguous. CDR3 size: 14 residues. Trimming pared 5 bases from V and 2 bases from J, leaving 12 bases between. CDR1 is LGHDT and CDR2 is YNNKEL in the germline V gene (reference sequence). The CDR3 nucleotides read TGTGCCAGCAGCTCCCCGGGCAGGAACTATGGCTACACCTTC. Translating it yields CASSSPGRNYGYTF. Full variable domain (remainder filled in from reference TRBV3-1 and TRBJ1-2): DTAVSQTPKYLVTQMGNDKSIKCEQNLGHDTMYWYKQDSKKFLKIMFSYNNKELIINETVPNRFSPKSPDKAHLNLHINSLELGDSAVYFCASSSPGRNYGYTFGSGTRLTVV.

This clonotype was found many times. This rearrangement joins TRBV20-1 to TRBJ1-2, with D maybe TRBD1 (6 bases). The CDR3 contains 13 residues. With 0 bases removed from V and 6 bases from J, the gap between germline ends came to 11 bases. In germline, CDR1 is DFQATT, CDR2 SNEGSKA (reference sequence). The chain's CDR3 is CSARDAGVHGYTF. The CDR3 DNA reads as TGCAGTGCTAGAGATGCAGGGGTGCATGGCTACACCTTC.